This T cell receptor (beta chain) was retrieved from a study of T cells in Graves' hyperthyroidism and ophthalmopathy. The wider study: Peripheral blood collection took place at initial diagnosis, before any treatment.

This clonotype was observed many times. Germline V gives CDR1 MNHEY, CDR2 SMNVEV (reference sequence). V dropped 7 bases and J dropped 3 bases, with 18 bases sitting between them. CDR3 length equals 15 residues. Aged 18 to 65, the patients had hyperthyroidism that was newly diagnosed and had lasted under 2 months. Lactation, pregnancy, other autoimmune disease or uncontrolled infection excluded patients. PBMCs were collected from a roughly 10 ml volume of fresh peripheral blood. There were TCR beta CDR3 regions amplified from RNA transcripts. The HTBI primer set served for first-round RT-PCR of the TCR CDR3. TCRdb redid the calling of the multiplex PCR reads with MiXCR, one entry per CDR3 protein. Here the sample spans about 740,000 distinct CDR3 sequences, less than 15% being singletons.

Sequencing input: blood. This clonotype was sampled from a woman under 30 with Graves' hyperthyroidism. The chain uses TRBV27 and TRBJ2-5, with D maybe TRBD2 (6 bases). CDR3 residues: CASKFVAEEEETQYF. For the CDR3, the DNA is TGTGCCAGCAAATTCGTAGCGGAGGAAGAAGAGACCCAGTACTTC.